This passage covers 28 T cell receptor beta chains from one sample sequenced in a study of graft-versus-host responses after intestinal transplantation. The table came from immunoSEQ multiplex PCR; TCRdb's copy has only in-frame clones and leaves some out. The sample consists of tens of thousands of clones, about nine tenths of them appearing once. Graft-derived tissue was subjected to processing to liberate intraepithelial and lamina propria lymphocytes. This specimen consisted of ileum tissue, obtained more than 200 days after intestinal transplant. These TCRs come from a human patient who received an intestinal transplant, so some T cells may come from the graft donor.

The chain employs TRBV4-1 and TRBJ2-3; the match to TRBD2 covers 10 bases. CDR3 length: 18 residues. Germline CDR1 and CDR2: MGHRA and YSYEKL. J lost 5 bases, V lost 0 bases, and 11 bases had no gene match. DNA of the CDR3: TGCGCCAGCAGCCAAGATGAACGGACTAGCGGTGCTGGAGATACGCAGTATTTT. It encodes CASSQDERTSGAGDTQYF.

The chain uses TRBV18 and TRBJ1-2, with 8 bases lining up with TRBD1. The CDR3 has 15 amino acids. In germline, CDR1 is KGHSH, CDR2 LQKENI. Trimming cost V 3 bases and J 8 bases; bases outside gene matches: 11. CDR3 in DNA: TGTGCCAGCTCACCGGTCTCAGGGGGCGCTCTGGGCTACACCTTC. Protein product: CASSPVSGGALGYTF.

The chain joins TRBV18 to TRBJ1-2; 7 bases match TRBD1. J was trimmed by 0 bases and V by 0 bases; bases with no gene match: 4. Germline CDR1 and CDR2: KGHSH and LQKENI. The CDR3 contains 16 residues. CDR3: CASSPPRTGTNYGYTF. For the CDR3, the DNA is TGTGCCAGCTCACCACCCCGGACAGGAACTAACTATGGCTACACCTTC.

This chain connects TRBV11-2 to TRBJ2-7, with 11 bases fitting TRBD2. The V gene's germline CDR1 is SGHAT and CDR2 FQNNGV. The J segment lost 7 bases and the V segment lost 3 bases, leaving 8 bases of the junction unmatched. The CDR3 totals 15 residues. CDR3 amino acids: CASSFDLAGGREQYF. DNA for the CDR3: TGTGCCAGCAGCTTTGACTTAGCGGGGGGGCGGGAGCAGTACTTC.

The chain recombines TRBV5-1 with TRBJ2-1, with 14 bases that match TRBD2. Looked up from germline, CDR1 is SGHRS and CDR2 is YFSETQ. V was pared by 4 bases and J by 3 bases, with 15 bases of the junction left unmatched. The length of the CDR3 is 20 residues. CDR3 nucleotide sequence: TGCGCCAGCAGCCCCTGGACTAGCGGGAGGTTTCACAAATTCTACAATGAGCAGTTCTTC. This translates into CASSPWTSGRFHKFYNEQFF. The whole variable domain, filled in from reference TRBV5-1 and TRBJ2-1, reads KAGVTQTPRYLIKTRGQQVTLSCSPISGHRSVSWYQQTPGQGLQFLFEYFSETQRNKGNFPGRFSGRQFSNSRSEMNVSTLELGDSALYLCASSPWTSGRFHKFYNEQFFGPGTRLTVL.

The chain links TRBV10-3 to TRBJ1-2, with D possibly matching TRBD1 (5 bases). V lost 4 bases and J lost 8, with 14 bases in between. The CDR3 sequence is 13 residues long. Germline-derived CDR1 and CDR2 are ENHRY and SYGVKD. The CDR3 DNA is TGTGCCATCAGTGTCAGGGAATTGGGCGGCTACACCTTC. Translated: CAISVRELGGYTF.

Note on this clone: The sample has other DNA sequences that encode this CDR3 too. The chain carries TRBV5-1 and TRBJ2-3; 10 bases line up with TRBD1. Germline V gene sequence: CDR1 SGHRS, CDR2 YFSETQ. Unmatched junction bases numbered 3, after V lost 4 bases and J lost 1 base. CDR3 length equals 15 residues. The CDR3 DNA reads TGCGCCAGCAGCACAGGGACAGGGGGCACAGATACGCAGTATTTT. Translated, it gives CASSTGTGGTDTQYF.

The V call is TRBV5-8, the J call TRBJ2-1; 9 bases are shared with TRBD2. In germline, CDR1 is SGHTS, CDR2 YDEGEE. The V gene end was trimmed by 5 bases and the J gene end by 7 bases; junction bases not matched to a gene: 7. The CDR3 has 14 residues. The CDR3 reads CASSRIAGANEQFF. The DNA for the CDR3 is TGTGCCAGCAGTCGAATAGCGGGAGCAAATGAGCAGTTCTTC. The variable domain in full, with the rest retrieved from reference TRBV5-8 and TRBJ2-1, is EAGVTQSPTHLIKTRGQQATLRCSPISGHTSVYWYQQALGLGLQFLLWYDEGEERNRGNFPPRFSGRQFPNYSSELNVNALELEDSALYLCASSRIAGANEQFFGPGTRLTVL.

This clone appeared once. The V gene is TRBV6-6, the J gene TRBJ1-5; D possibly corresponds to TRBD1 (5 bases). Per the germline V gene, CDR1 is MNHNY and CDR2 is SVGAGI (reference sequence). CDR3 size: 14 residues. Trimming pared 2 bases from V and 7 bases from J, leaving 12 bases between. DNA for the CDR3: TGTGCCAGCAGTTACCCGCAGGGAGGGCAGCCCCAGCATTTT. This encodes CASSYPQGGQPQHF.

The V and J genes are TRBV5-4 and TRBJ2-7; TRBD2 aligns across 8 bases. The junction had 3 bases not matched to a gene; V was cut back by 2 bases and J by 2 bases. This CDR3 contains 14 residues. Germline CDR1 and CDR2: SGHNT and YYREEE (reference sequence). This CDR3 is CASSLRGRTYEQYF. DNA of the CDR3: TGTGCCAGCAGCTTACGCGGGAGGACCTACGAGCAGTACTTC.

Worth noting for this clone: The same CDR3 also results from other DNA sequences found in this sample. The gene calls are TRBV5-1 and TRBJ2-7; 9 bases line up with TRBD1. The CDR3 runs 14 residues. J lost 4 bases, V lost 2 bases, and 4 bases had no gene match. CDR1 is SGHRS and CDR2 is YFSETQ in the germline V gene. CDR3: CASSLKQGAYEQYF. In DNA, the CDR3 is TGCGCCAGCAGCTTAAAACAGGGGGCGTACGAGCAGTACTTC.

The genes are TRBV28 and TRBJ1-5, with D possibly TRBD1 on 5 matching bases. The CDR3 consists of 14 residues. Germline assignment: CDR1 MDHEN and CDR2 SYDVKM. V was trimmed by 2 bases and J by 9 bases, leaving 14 bases between them. CDR3 amino acids: CASSLSFGARPQHF. Written as DNA, the CDR3 is TGTGCCAGCAGTTTAAGCTTTGGGGCCCGGCCCCAGCATTTT.

The V and J genes are TRBV10-3 and TRBJ2-7, with D perhaps being TRBD1 or TRBD2 (5 bases each). The V gene's germline CDR1 is ENHRY and CDR2 SYGVKD. V dropped 7 bases and J dropped 5 bases, with 18 bases sitting between them. The CDR3 runs 14 residues. This CDR3 is CAINRDLLGHEQYF. The CDR3 DNA is TGTGCCATCAACCGGGACCTTCTGGGTCACGAGCAGTACTTC.

This rearrangement joins TRBV10-1 to TRBJ2-1; maybe TRBD1 (6 bases). Germline CDR1 WNHNN, CDR2 SYGVQD (reference sequence). The CDR3 totals 17 residues. Deletions cut 3 bases from V and 5 bases from J, with 20 bases between. The CDR3 nucleotides read TGCGCCAGCAGTGAATTCCCCGGGACAATGATTAACAATGAGCAGTTCTTC. Translated: CASSEFPGTMINNEQFF.

This clone was counted a single time. This sequence joins TRBV27 and TRBJ1-2; tentative D call: TRBD1 (5 bases). V lost 9 bases and J 2 bases, leaving 16 bases between the germline ends. Germline CDR1 and CDR2: MNHEY and SMNVEV (reference sequence). This CDR3 spans 14 amino acids. CDR3 sequence reads: CARPRFRGNYGYTF. The CDR3, as DNA: TGTGCCAGACCCCGGTTTCGGGGCAACTATGGCTACACCTTC.

The chain carries TRBV28 and TRBJ2-1, with a tentative D call TRBD1 (5 bases). Trimming pared 8 bases from V and 6 bases from J, leaving 14 bases between. The CDR3 covers 13 residues. Germline lookup yields CDR1 MDHEN and CDR2 SYDVKM. CDR3 coding DNA: TGTGCCAGCGCCTTGACAGAGGTCAATGAGCAGTTCTTC. Translation: CASALTEVNEQFF.

The chain uses TRBV6-5 and TRBJ2-2; D remains unclear. Germline CDR1 and CDR2: MNHEY and SVGAGI. The CDR3 loop spans 15 amino acids. V was cut by 6 bases and J by 3 bases, with 14 bases left in between. Here the CDR3 DNA reads TGTGCCAGCAGCCCCTCGCCGATGTACACCGGGGAGCTGTTTTTT. Translated, it gives CASSPSPMYTGELFF.

This chain uses TRBV10-2 with TRBJ2-7, with 7 nucleotides matching TRBD1. The CDR3 has 14 residues. CDR1 is WSHSY, CDR2 SAAADI, per germline. The ends lost 5 bases at V and 1 base at J; junction bases unmatched: 5. The chain's CDR3 is CASSWTGSSYEQYF. The DNA for the CDR3 is TGCGCCAGCAGTTGGACAGGCAGTTCCTACGAGCAGTACTTC.

The chain uses TRBV18 and TRBJ2-7, with unresolved D. Deletions cut 6 bases from V and 2 bases from J, with 11 bases between. This CDR3 contains 13 residues. Germline V gives CDR1 KGHSH, CDR2 LQKENI. CDR3 loop: CASSRTATYEQYF. The CDR3 nucleotides read TGTGCCAGCTCCCGGACGGCCACCTACGAGCAGTACTTC.

The J gene is TRBJ1-1, the V gene TRBV27; D is unresolved. The germline V and J ends were trimmed by 5 bases and 1 base, with 8 bases remaining between them. This CDR3 is built from 13 residues. The germline CDR1 and CDR2 sequences are MNHEY and SMNVEV (reference sequence). The CDR3 protein is CASSLRPNTEAFF. The CDR3 bases are TGTGCCAGCAGTCTTCGACCGAACACTGAAGCTTTCTTT.

V and J are TRBV30 and TRBJ1-3; perhaps TRBD1 as D (6 bases). Germline V lookup: CDR1 GTSNPN, CDR2 SVGIG (reference sequence). V lost 5 bases, J lost 0 bases, and 14 bases lay in between. The CDR3 contains 15 residues. The CDR3 is CAWFPGHNSGNTIYF. The DNA of the CDR3 is TGTGCCTGGTTCCCGGGACACAACTCTGGAAACACCATATATTTT.

The rearrangement uses TRBV11-2 and TRBJ2-7; D remains ambiguous. Germline loops: CDR1 SGHAT, CDR2 FQNNGV. Trimming left V 0 bases short and J 4 bases short, with 7 bases between. CDR3 length: 13 residues. CDR3: CASSLDPPYEQYF. CDR3 nucleotides: TGTGCCAGCAGCTTAGATCCCCCATACGAGCAGTACTTC.

This clone appeared a few times. The chain joins TRBV6-5 to TRBJ1-1; 7 nucleotides match TRBD1. This CDR3 has 14 amino acids. Germline-derived CDR1 and CDR2 are MNHEY and SVGAGI. J was trimmed by 3 bases and V by 5 bases; bases with no gene match: 6. Here the CDR3 reads CASSRQGRDTEAFF. In DNA, the CDR3 is TGTGCCAGCAGTCGACAGGGCCGCGACACTGAAGCTTTCTTT.

The chain recombines TRBV5-8 with TRBJ2-1, with D perhaps matching TRBD1 (6 bases). The germline CDR1 and CDR2 sequences are SGHTS and YDEGEE. V shed 4 bases and J shed 4 bases, with 9 bases lying between them. This CDR3 contains 13 residues. The CDR3 DNA sequence: TGTGCCAGCAGCGCAACAGGGTACAATGAGCAGTTCTTC. It codes for CASSATGYNEQFF.

This chain connects TRBV15 to TRBJ1-1; TRBD1 might be the D (6 bases). Germline loops: CDR1 LNHNV, CDR2 YYDKDF (reference sequence). The CDR3 covers 13 residues. V was shortened by 5 bases and J by 0 bases, with 7 bases between the two germline ends. This chain's CDR3 is CATSGTLNTEAFF. In nucleotides, the CDR3 is TGTGCCACCAGCGGGACACTGAACACTGAAGCTTTCTTT.

This clone was recorded once. The genes are TRBV14 and TRBJ2-1; possible D gene TRBD1, 5 bases. The CDR3 spans 13 residues. The V gene's germline CDR1 is SGHDN and CDR2 FVKESK. The V end lost 2 bases, the J end lost 9 bases, and 11 bases lay between the germline ends. The CDR3 DNA is TGTGCCAGCAGCCAACGGCAGGGCGGTGAGCAGTTCTTC. Protein product: CASSQRQGGEQFF.

This clone was counted between two and nine times. V is TRBV4-1 and J is TRBJ2-1; D gene uncertain. This CDR3 is 9 amino acids long. V shed 10 bases and J shed 7 bases, with 5 bases lying between them. The germline CDR1 and CDR2 sequences are MGHRA and YSYEKL. The CDR3 loop is CATQNEQFF. In nucleotides, the CDR3 is TGCGCCACACAGAATGAGCAGTTCTTC.

The rearrangement links TRBV5-3 to TRBJ1-1; 7 bases fit TRBD1. TRBV5-3 is flagged as an ORF with uncertain function. The CDR3 runs 14 residues. V lost 4 bases and J lost 7; bases outside the gene matches: 10. CDR3 nucleotide sequence: TGTGCCAGAAGCGTGCCGGACAGGCCTTATGAAGCTTTCTTT. Encoded protein: CARSVPDRPYEAFF.